This is a list of T cell receptor beta chains from one sample in a study of a mutant IDH1 vaccine in newly diagnosed glioma. Using immunoSEQ multiplex PCR, the repertoire was profiled, and TCRdb retains in-frame clones only, with some absent. Found here are 50,000 or so clones, around 80% of them singletons; the top ten hold under 2%. The antigens of these receptors remain unknown. The sample here was PBMCs, taken from a glioma patient whose treatment included an IDH1 peptide vaccine. The receptors were sampled from a woman aged 40 to 55 with glioma. The CDR3 runs from the conserved cysteine through the conserved F or W. The D gene is left open where the match is weak. Clone size, where shown, is once, few, many, or a class for clones that have expanded.

clone size	D gene	V gene	J gene	CDR3 protein	CDR3 DNA
NA	TRBD1	TRBV4-1	TRBJ1-2	CASSRQQGAGYGYTF	TGCGCCAGCAGCCGACAACAGGGGGCTGGTTATGGCTACACCTTC
NA	NA	TRBV19	TRBJ1-2	CASSRGNYGYTF	TGTGCCAGTAGTCGGGGAAACTATGGCTACACCTTC
NA	NA	TRBV27	TRBJ1-2	CASSLYVGGYGYTF	TGTGCCAGCAGTTTATATGTGGGAGGCTATGGCTACACCTTC
few	TRBD1	TRBV9	TRBJ1-1	CASSGQGKGTEAFF	TGTGCCAGCAGCGGACAGGGAAAAGGTACTGAAGCTTTCTTT
once	NA	TRBV6-9	TRBJ2-3	CASSYLFRRGAKMAKTSTDTQYF	TGTGCCAGCAGTTATTTATTCCGTCGGGGGGCGAAAATGGCAAAGACTAGCACAGATACGCAGTATTTT
once	NA	TRBV18	TRBJ2-1	CASSPRGASYNEQFF	TGTGCCAGCTCACCTCGGGGGGCCTCCTACAATGAGCAGTTCTTC
NA	NA	TRBV5-4	TRBJ2-3	CASSARGGQDTQYF	TGTGCCAGCAGCGCTAGGGGGGGGCAAGATACGCAGTATTTT
NA	NA	TRBV19	TRBJ2-7	CASSISSYEQYF	TGTGCCAGTAGTATCTCCAGCTACGAGCAGTACTTC
once	NA	TRBV5-1	TRBJ1-4	CASSLARGVANEKLFF	TGCGCCAGCAGCTTGGCCCGGGGGGTGGCTAATGAAAAACTGTTTTTT
NA	NA	TRBV19	TRBJ2-6	CASKGITFSGANVLTF	TGTGCCAGTAAAGGTATTACGTTCTCTGGGGCCAACGTCCTGACTTTC
NA	TRBD1	TRBV7-2	TRBJ1-2	CASSPYRGQGYGYTF	TGTGCCAGCAGCCCCTACAGGGGGCAAGGCTATGGCTACACCTTC
few	NA	TRBV2	TRBJ1-6	CASSAYRENSPLHF	TGTGCCAGCAGCGCATACAGGGAAAATTCACCCCTCCACTTT
NA	NA	TRBV6-1	TRBJ2-3	CASSEELGTDTQYF	TGTGCCAGCAGTGAAGAACTAGGCACAGATACGCAGTATTTT
NA	NA	TRBV11-3	TRBJ2-7	CASSHGAYEQYF	TGTGCCAGCAGCCACGGGGCCTACGAGCAGTACTTC
NA	NA	TRBV14	TRBJ1-2	CASSQDGMPGRAGYTF	TGTGCCAGCAGCCAAGATGGGATGCCCGGGAGGGCGGGCTACACCTTC
NA	NA	TRBV5-4	TRBJ1-2	CASSSSTAGDTFYGYTF	TGTGCCAGCAGCTCTTCCACCGCGGGGGATACCTTCTATGGCTACACCTTC
NA	NA	TRBV10-1	TRBJ2-5	CASSERQGFAQETQYF	TGCGCCAGCAGTGAGAGGCAGGGGTTCGCCCAAGAGACCCAGTACTTC
NA	TRBD2	TRBV19	TRBJ2-1	CASSIVSAGTEQFF	TGTGCCAGTAGTATAGTATCAGCGGGGACTGAGCAGTTCTTC
NA	NA	TRBV7-3	TRBJ1-5	CASSLRQNQPQHF	TGTGCCAGCAGCTTAAGACAGAATCAGCCCCAGCATTTT
NA	TRBD1	TRBV7-2	TRBJ2-5	CASSLGTGLETQYF	TGTGCCAGCAGCTTGGGGACAGGGCTAGAGACCCAGTACTTC
NA	NA	TRBV30	TRBJ2-1	CAWSRMPGRMGNEQFF	TGTGCCTGGAGTAGGATGCCAGGGAGAATGGGGAATGAGCAGTTCTTC